This TCR beta chain is drawn from a study of blood T cell repertoires in COVID-19. Study-level background: Collection of acute and convalescent COVID-19 samples took place in the United States, Italy and Spain.

Germline lookup yields CDR1 SGHNT and CDR2 YYREEE (reference sequence). V lost 4 bases and J lost 6; bases outside the gene matches: 9. CDR3 length: 16 amino acids. Only a few counts were recorded for this clone. In the original processing: Estimation of nucleated cell counts was performed using reference gene primer amplification. Here immunoSEQ multiplex PCR was the method, and the copy in TCRdb shows in-frame clones only, minus some. D and trimming were read from the DNA, whereas the V and J calls and clone size are those reported in that table. The sample records 250,000 to 350,000 clones, 87% being singletons.

The gene calls are TRBV5-4 and TRBJ2-2; 10 nucleotides agree with TRBD1. The sequenced sample consisted of peripheral blood. The receptor comes from a woman aged 50 to 60 who had recovered from COVID-19. The CDR3 nucleotides read TGTGCCAGCAGCGGCCCGGGACAGGGGTTCTCCGGGGAGCTGTTTTTT. Translated: CASSGPGQGFSGELFF. Combining the CDR3 with reference TRBV5-4 and TRBJ2-2 gives the whole variable domain ETGVTQSPTHLIKTRGQQVTLRCSSQSGHNTVSWYQQALGQGPQFIFQYYREEENGRGNFPPRFSGLQFPNYSSELNVNALELDDSALYLCASSGPGQGFSGELFFGEGSRLTVL.